This TCR beta chain was sequenced during a study of blood T cell repertoires in COVID-19 (TCRdb year 2020). Concerning the study at large: Collaborator samples came from the United States, Italy and Spain and covered acute and convalescent phases of COVID-19. The repertoires were released in a freely available public database meant as a resource for research on the immune response to SARS-CoV-2. Where HLA class I and class II types were available, the types were taken from metadata supplied by the sample provider, not from assay-based typing. A de-identified subject ID, COVID-19 status, age in years and sex were almost always included in the sample metadata. Deeply sampled blood TCRbeta repertoires from subjects exposed to, actively infected with, or recovered from COVID-19 were included in the dataset. The prospective study material was composed of cDNA or gDNA derived from T cells, B-cell-depleted T cells, or PBMCs. Samples came from the ongoing ImmuneRACE study (first 160 participants) plus 1,254 subjects from 6 global collaborators.

This clone was found a few times. Its antigen is not yet known. No base quality values were provided; no much bigger clone lies one nucleotide off. On the study overall, not on this receptor specifically: How much clinical and demographic metadata was included differed by source and by participant, and the metadata was provided uncurated.

The immunoSEQ Assay, a bias-controlled multiplex PCR, was used to amplify TCRbeta CDR3 regions from genomic DNA. As for the original processing: The number of nucleated cells in each sample was estimated from the amplification of reference gene primers within the assay. Sequence reads were collapsed and filtered to measure the absolute abundance of every unique TCRbeta CDR3 rearrangement. Productive Simpson clonality was computed per sample as the square root of Simpson's diversity index over productive rearrangements. Entries here come from immuneACCESS through TCRdb and include only in-frame sequences with V and J called. Some clones fail to appear in such tables; in the studies checked, an unresolved V gene covers under half of the shortfall, and the cause of the remainder is unknown. V and J calls and clone size are as listed in that table; D and trimming were resolved from the DNA. In all, the sample holds under 170,000 clones, and approximately 83% of those were seen once. Approximately 3.5% of the sample comes from the top ten.

Whole blood was collected in K2EDTA tubes by collaborating institutions according to the institutions' own protocols. For TCRbeta analysis, collaborators shipped samples as frozen whole blood, isolated PBMCs, or DNA extracted from either of those sample types. V lost 7 bases and J lost 7 bases; the stretch between them is 14 bases long. CDR1 and CDR2, per the germline V gene, are SGHDT and YYEEEE. The CDR3 numbers 12 residues from cysteine through phenylalanine. Only the CDR3 portion is preserved as DNA: 36 bases, with reading frame beginning at the first base. The specimen was peripheral blood. The rearrangement combines TRBV5-6 with TRBJ1-2; the D region possibly corresponds to TRBD1 (5 bases align). This sequence originates from an older man with acute or convalescent COVID-19. The DNA is TGTGCCAGCGGGCAGGGCCTATCTGGCTACACCTTC. It translates as CASGQGLSGYTF.